A single sample gave rise to the 20 T cell receptor beta chains below, sequenced in a study of blood T cell repertoires in COVID-19. TCRdb keeps only in-frame clones here, not all; method: immunoSEQ multiplex PCR. The sample has about 74,000 clones, approximately 84% seen once. Sequencing used peripheral blood. The receptors stem from a man between 70 and 80 years old with acute or convalescent COVID-19.

This chain uses TRBV5-6 with TRBJ1-3, with a weak D call TRBD1 (5 bases). The CDR3 spans 14 residues. Deletions cut 1 base from V and 2 bases from J, with 7 bases between. Per germline, CDR1 SGHDT and CDR2 YYEEEE. DNA of the CDR3: TGTGCCAGCAGCTTGTGGGGGGCTGGAAACACCATATATTTT. This encodes CASSLWGAGNTIYF.

The chain carries TRBV5-1 and TRBJ1-3; 7 bases line up with TRBD1. V trimming: 0 bases; J trimming: 0 bases; junction bases outside the gene matches: 3. This CDR3 region has 16 residues. In germline, CDR1 is SGHRS, CDR2 YFSETQ. CDR3 DNA sequence: TGCGCCAGCAGCTTGGCAACAGGGGACTCTGGAAACACCATATATTTT. Its translation is CASSLATGDSGNTIYF.

The J gene is TRBJ2-1, the V gene TRBV10-2, with D tentatively TRBD2 (5 bases). Germline V gene sequence: CDR1 WSHSY, CDR2 SAAADI. The CDR3 is 16 amino acids. Trimming left V 2 bases short and J 1 base short, with 12 bases between. This CDR3 reads CASSEGSGLSYNEQFF. The CDR3 coding sequence is TGCGCCAGCAGTGAGGGGAGCGGTCTTTCCTACAATGAGCAGTTCTTC.

The chain combines TRBV29-1 with TRBJ2-1, with 9 nucleotides matching TRBD2. CDR3 length: 13 residues. The germline gives CDR1 SQVTM, CDR2 ANQGSEA. V shed 0 bases and J 15 bases; nucleotides not matched to a gene: 9. The CDR3 nucleotides read TGCAGCGTTGAAGATCGGATGGGGACTAGCCTGTTCTTC. Translated: CSVEDRMGTSLFF.

V is TRBV27 and J is TRBJ2-7, with TRBD2 identical over 11 bases. Trimming cost V 0 bases and J 4 bases; bases outside gene matches: 5. The germline CDR1 and CDR2 sequences are MNHEY and SMNVEV (reference sequence). CDR3 length: 16 residues. The CDR3 here is CASSLSPASGRYEQYF. The CDR3, as DNA: TGTGCCAGCAGTTTATCGCCGGCTAGCGGGAGGTACGAGCAGTACTTC.

The J gene is TRBJ2-7, the V gene TRBV6-5, with D perhaps matching TRBD2 (6 bases). The CDR3 sequence is 13 residues long. V was shortened by 7 bases and J by 4 bases, with 14 bases between the two germline ends. Per the germline V gene, CDR1 is MNHEY and CDR2 is SVGAGI. The CDR3: CASKGPGTYEQYF. Written as DNA, the CDR3 is TGTGCCAGCAAGGGACCAGGGACTTACGAGCAGTACTTC.

The V and J genes are TRBV18 and TRBJ1-5, with D perhaps matching TRBD1 (6 bases). This CDR3 has 14 residues. Germline lookup yields CDR1 KGHSH and CDR2 LQKENI. V gave up 3 bases and J gave up 4 bases, with 10 bases separating them. The CDR3 reads CASSPTGRNQPQHF. The CDR3 bases are TGTGCCAGCTCACCTACAGGGCGGAATCAGCCCCAGCATTTT.

The rearrangement links TRBV28 to TRBJ2-1; D is perhaps TRBD2 (6 bases). The germline V gene encodes CDR1 MDHEN and CDR2 SYDVKM. The CDR3 runs to 16 residues. The V end lost 8 bases, the J end lost 0 bases, and 17 bases lay between the germline ends. CDR3 nucleotides: TGTGCCAGCTCAGGGTCGGACGGGAGCTCCTACAATGAGCAGTTCTTC. Translation gives CASSGSDGSSYNEQFF.

The chain links TRBV19 to TRBJ1-1, with 11 bases lining up with TRBD1. With V trimmed by 3 bases and J by 6 bases, 9 bases remained unmatched. From germline, CDR1 is LNHDA and CDR2 SQIVND (reference sequence). This CDR3 contains 16 residues. CDR3 sequence reads: CASSIRGQGAGAEAFF. The CDR3, as DNA: TGTGCCAGTAGTATTAGAGGACAGGGGGCTGGCGCTGAAGCTTTCTTT. The whole variable domain, filled in from reference TRBV19 and TRBJ1-1, reads DGGITQSPKYLFRKEGQNVTLSCEQNLNHDAMYWYRQDPGQGLRLIYYSQIVNDFQKGDIAEGYSVSREKKESFPLTVTSAQKNPTAFYLCASSIRGQGAGAEAFFGQGTRLTVV.

The CDR3: CASSQRGTGGHSPLHF. In DNA, the CDR3 is TGTGCCAGCAGCCAAAGAGGGACAGGGGGCCATTCACCCCTCCACTTT. The chain links TRBV14 to TRBJ1-6; TRBD1 matches 12 bases. The CDR3 sequence is 16 residues long. CDR1 is SGHDN, CDR2 FVKESK, per germline. V shed 2 bases and J 8 bases; nucleotides not matched to a gene: 4.

The chain carries TRBV30 and TRBJ1-2; maybe TRBD1 (6 bases). Trimming cost V 5 bases and J 4 bases, with 23 bases left between them. The CDR3 has 16 amino acids. Germline V gene lookup returns CDR1 GTSNPN and CDR2 SVGIG (reference sequence). The CDR3 DNA reads TGTGCCTGGGGGCCCCCGACAGGAACCAACCTCTATGGCTACACCTTC. Translating it yields CAWGPPTGTNLYGYTF.

This chain links TRBV10-3 with TRBJ1-3, with D unresolved. The V gene's germline CDR1 is ENHRY and CDR2 SYGVKD. The germline V and J ends were trimmed by 5 bases and 4 bases, with 18 bases remaining between them. There are 16 residues in the CDR3. The CDR3 is CAISPTELAAGNTIYF. Here the CDR3 DNA reads TGTGCCATCAGTCCCACCGAGCTAGCGGCGGGAAACACCATATATTTT.

This chain uses TRBV19 with TRBJ1-1; 9 nucleotides align to TRBD1. This CDR3 is built from 13 residues. The V gene end was trimmed by 8 bases and the J gene end by 5 bases; junction bases not matched to a gene: 6. Germline V gives CDR1 LNHDA, CDR2 SQIVND (reference sequence). CDR3: CASGTGRSTEAFF. In DNA, the CDR3 is TGTGCCAGTGGGACAGGGCGGTCAACTGAAGCTTTCTTT.

The V and J genes are TRBV4-3 and TRBJ1-2; no definite D call. The length of the CDR3 is 15 residues. Germline CDR1 reads LGHNA; CDR2 reads YSLEER. V lost 1 base to trimming and J lost 0 bases, with 9 bases between them. CDR3 bases: TGCGCCAGCAGCCAAGGGCACAACGCTAACTATGGCTACACCTTC. This encodes CASSQGHNANYGYTF.

The chain uses TRBV12-3 or TRBV12-4 and TRBJ1-1; TRBD1 is a possible D gene (5 bases). This CDR3 region has 13 residues. V dropped 3 bases and J dropped 1 base, with 6 bases sitting between them. CDR3 region: CASSLGGNTEAFF. For the CDR3, the DNA is TGTGCCAGCAGTTTGGGGGGGAACACTGAAGCTTTCTTT.

This rearrangement joins TRBV5-1 to TRBJ2-1; D gene uncertain. Per germline, CDR1 SGHRS and CDR2 YFSETQ. The length of the CDR3 is 15 residues. Trimming took off 1 base at V and 7 bases at J, with 15 bases between the two ends. As DNA, the CDR3 is TGCGCCAGCAGCTTGTCTACCGCCGGTGGTAATGAGCAGTTCTTC. Translation: CASSLSTAGGNEQFF.

V gene TRBV28 combines with J gene TRBJ1-1; D possibly corresponds to TRBD1 (6 bases). The germline V gene encodes CDR1 MDHEN and CDR2 SYDVKM. Between the trimmed V and J ends, which lost 6 bases and 6 bases, there was a span of 11 bases. The CDR3 spans 12 residues. The CDR3 loop reads CASRDSGAEAFF. As DNA, the CDR3 is TGTGCCAGCAGGGACAGCGGCGCTGAAGCTTTCTTT.

Written as DNA, the CDR3 is TGCAGCGTAAGGACAGGGGGAGGCTATGGCTACACCTTC. Translation gives CSVRTGGGYGYTF. V usage is TRBV29-1 and J usage is TRBJ1-2; 10 positions agree with TRBD1. The germline gives CDR1 SQVTM, CDR2 ANQGSEA. The CDR3 is 13 residues long. V shed 6 bases and J 4 bases; nucleotides not matched to a gene: 5.

The V and J genes are TRBV7-9 and TRBJ2-1, with 11 bases fitting TRBD2. CDR1 is SEHNR, CDR2 FQNEAQ, per germline (reference sequence). The CDR3 is made up of 15 amino acids. The V and J ends lost 4 bases and 6 bases, in that order; junction bases with no gene match: 5. The CDR3 reads CASSYIAGGLNEQFF. CDR3 DNA: TGTGCCAGCAGCTACATAGCGGGAGGGCTCAATGAGCAGTTCTTC.

The chain couples TRBV7-3 to TRBJ1-1; a possible D gene is TRBD1 (6 bases). Per the germline V gene, CDR1 is SGHTA and CDR2 is FQGTGA. V lost 5 bases and J lost 0, with 7 bases in between. This CDR3 region has 13 residues. The CDR3 sequence is CASSGGMNTEAFF. The CDR3 DNA follows: TGTGCCAGCAGCGGGGGCATGAACACTGAAGCTTTCTTT.